This TCR beta chain was recovered during a study of cytomegalovirus exposure and HLA in healthy donors. Study observations and caveats: It was confirmed in vitro that a few of the CMV-associated chains were specific for CMV antigens. The study found most TCR sequences rare, yet found some public TCRs in many donors. Associated with cytomegalovirus, according to the listing, were approximately 160 TCR beta chains.

The donors were part of the validation cohort, which consisted of more than 90 subjects and was separate from the first cohort of under 750 subjects. Assay: immunoSEQ multiplex PCR; the TCRdb copy retains only in-frame clones and omits some. This sample has over 150,000 clones, with around 80% found just once. Trimming took off 4 bases at V and 10 bases at J, with 20 bases between the two ends. The CDR3 length is 15 residues. Germline V lookup: CDR1 MNHEY, CDR2 SMNVEV (reference sequence). Details on this clone: The target antigen is unknown.

The clonotype was recovered from a woman aged 25 to 39 in good health and CMV-seropositive. V and J are TRBV27 and TRBJ2-1; D is ambiguous. Sequenced input: PBMCs. The CDR3 sequence: CASSSYFSAMREQFF. CDR3 coding DNA: TGTGCCAGCAGTTCATATTTTTCGGCGATGCGGGAGCAGTTCTTC.